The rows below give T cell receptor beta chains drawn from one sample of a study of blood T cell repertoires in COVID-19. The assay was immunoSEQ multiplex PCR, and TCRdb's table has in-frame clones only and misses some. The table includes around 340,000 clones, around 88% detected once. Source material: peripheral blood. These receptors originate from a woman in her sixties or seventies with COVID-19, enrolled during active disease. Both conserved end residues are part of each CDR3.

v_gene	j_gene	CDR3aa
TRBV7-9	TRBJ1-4	CASSSFDGTGSEKLFF
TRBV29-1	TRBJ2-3	CSVELTDTQYF
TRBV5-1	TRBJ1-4	CASSYRGNEKLFF
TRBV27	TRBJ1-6	CASSTGPNSPLHF
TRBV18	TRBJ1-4	CASSPRQATNEKLFF
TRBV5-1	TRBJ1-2	CASSLGTANYGYTF
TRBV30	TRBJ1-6	CAWRGAGYNSPLHF
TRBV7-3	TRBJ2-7	CASSPRQGAEQYF
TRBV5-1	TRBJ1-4	CASSWNRPTNEKLFF
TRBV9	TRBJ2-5	CASSVGVGGETQYF
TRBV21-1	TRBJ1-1	CASSKAPPTKNTEAFF
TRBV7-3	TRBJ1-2	CARPSRGNYGYTF
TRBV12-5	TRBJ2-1	CASGDSPRREQFF
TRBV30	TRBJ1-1	CAWSGGLSTEAFF
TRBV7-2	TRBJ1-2	CASSSYDGAREGGYTF
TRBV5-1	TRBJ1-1	CASSPEGQGYTEAFF
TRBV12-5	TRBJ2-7	CASGLASGGPPYEQYF
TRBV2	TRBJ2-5	CASSGGVRGTQYF
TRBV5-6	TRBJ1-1	CASSFGGPTEAFF
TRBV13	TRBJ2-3	CASSKQGWADTQYF
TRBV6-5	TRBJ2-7	CASSSRTGGFNEQYF
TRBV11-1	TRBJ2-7	CASSLANRGEQYF
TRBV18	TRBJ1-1	CASSPYTVDSLNTEAFF
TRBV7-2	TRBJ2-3	CASGGVGGADTQYF
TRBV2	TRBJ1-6	CASSEGTGNSPLHF
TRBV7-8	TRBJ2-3	CASSPRTSDSSDTQYF
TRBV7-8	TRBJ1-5	CASSLETGGDQPQHF
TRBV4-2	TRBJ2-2	CASSRDPHGGSTGELFF
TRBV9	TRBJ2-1	CASSGKEDEQFF
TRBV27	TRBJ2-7	CASTSLLRAGGEQYF
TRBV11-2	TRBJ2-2	CASSSPPGTGDTGELFF
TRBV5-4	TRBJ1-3	CASSLQSGAGNTIYF
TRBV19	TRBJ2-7	CASSISGTYEQYF
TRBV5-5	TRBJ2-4	CASSSDRGRVF
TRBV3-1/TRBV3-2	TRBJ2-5	CASSQGGGTQYF
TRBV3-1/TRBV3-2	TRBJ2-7	CASSHTYEQYF
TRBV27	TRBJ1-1	CASSWQGGTEAFF
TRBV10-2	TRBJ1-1	CASSYGQMNTEAFF
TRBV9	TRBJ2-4	CASSVSDEGNIQYF
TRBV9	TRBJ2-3	CASNRGTSGPTDTQYF
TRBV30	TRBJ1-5	CAWSVKKGLTLNQPQHF
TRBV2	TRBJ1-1	CATKRGQGNTEAFF
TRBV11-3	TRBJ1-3	CASSVQGAGNTIYF
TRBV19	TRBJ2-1	CASSRAGHPYNEQFF
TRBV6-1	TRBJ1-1	CASSELSAGRGNTEAFF
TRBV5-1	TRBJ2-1	CASSLVGEISYNEQFF
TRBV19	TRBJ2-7	CASSIRGTGIYEQYF
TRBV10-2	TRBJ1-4	CASSLDGDVNEKLFF
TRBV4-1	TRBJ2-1	CASSQDQYSDNEQFF
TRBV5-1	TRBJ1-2	CASSLGDRDYGYTF
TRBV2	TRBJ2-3	CASRGGSPASDTQYF
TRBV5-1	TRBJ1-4	CASRKAVTNEKLFF